This section outlines one T cell receptor (beta chain) sequence together with its context. Antigen unknown. This sample includes further DNA sequences coding for the same CDR3. The length of the CDR3 is 14 residues. From germline, CDR1 is KGHSH and CDR2 LQKENI. Trimming shortened V by 2 bases and J by 2 bases, and 8 bases separated the two germline ends. These data come from a study of shared clonotypes between healthy human individuals. Deep was the level at which the assay was run. Measured with immunoSEQ multiplex PCR; TCRdb has only the in-frame clones, and not every one. In the table there are 2 million to 2.5 million clones, approximately 96% of which are singletons. General study results and limits: Since donors were few, the genetic and exposure-history diversity represented was limited.

Sample: naive CD4+ T cells sorted from blood. Described subset: CD45RA+ positively selected. The V gene is TRBV18, the J gene TRBJ2-3; D may be TRBD1 or TRBD2 (6 bases each). This clonotype was sampled from a man younger than 35 in good health. The CDR3 sequence is CASSPRGVTDTQYF. As DNA, the CDR3 is TGTGCCAGCTCACCAAGGGGGGTCACAGATACGCAGTATTTT.